These 13 T cell receptor beta chains were all obtained from the same sample, sequenced in a study of blood T cell repertoires in COVID-19. Some clones are missing from TCRdb's copy, which holds only in-frame ones; the method was immunoSEQ multiplex PCR. The sample has about 140,000 clones, 80% seen once. The material sequenced was peripheral blood. The receptors stem from a man between 70 and 80 years old who had recovered from COVID-19.

The V call is TRBV7-9, the J call TRBJ2-1; tentatively, D is TRBD1 (6 bases). From germline, CDR1 is SEHNR and CDR2 FQNEAQ (reference sequence). V lost 5 bases, J lost 6 bases, and 8 bases lay in between. CDR3 size: 12 residues. Here the CDR3 reads CASSPTGNEQFF. The CDR3 DNA follows: TGTGCCAGCAGCCCGACAGGCAATGAGCAGTTCTTC.

The gene calls are TRBV7-8 and TRBJ2-1; D is tentatively TRBD1 or TRBD2 (6 bases each). The CDR3 contains 13 residues. Trimming left V 5 bases short and J 6 bases short, with 11 bases between. Germline lookup yields CDR1 SGHVS and CDR2 FQNEAQ. This CDR3 reads CASSRGGGNEQFF. As DNA, the CDR3 is TGTGCCAGCAGCCGAGGAGGGGGCAATGAGCAGTTCTTC.

The rearrangement joins TRBV11-2 to TRBJ2-1; the match to TRBD2 covers 11 bases. The germline CDR1 and CDR2 sequences are SGHAT and FQNNGV. The CDR3 has 15 residues. Trimming at V came to 6 bases and at J to 4 bases, leaving 5 bases not matched to a gene. In DNA, the CDR3 is TGTGCCAGCAGTCCCGGGACTAGCGGATACAATGAGCAGTTCTTC. This encodes CASSPGTSGYNEQFF.

This clone was detected only a few times. This chain joins TRBV2 and TRBJ2-7, with 10 bases aligning to TRBD2. The CDR3 totals 15 residues. V trimming: 2 bases; J trimming: 4 bases; junction bases outside the gene matches: 5. Germline lookup yields CDR1 SNHLY and CDR2 FYNNEI. Here the CDR3 reads CASSELAGVVYEQYF. CDR3 nucleotide sequence: TGTGCCAGCAGTGAACTAGCGGGAGTTGTGTACGAGCAGTACTTC. The full variable domain, rest sourced from reference TRBV2 and TRBJ2-7, is EPEVTQTPSHQVTQMGQEVILRCVPISNHLYFYWYRQILGQKVEFLVSFYNNEISEKSEIFDDQFSVERPDGSNFTLKIRSTKLEDSAMYFCASSELAGVVYEQYFGPGTRLTVT.

This chain joins TRBV12-3 or TRBV12-4 and TRBJ1-2, with a weak D call TRBD1 (5 bases). The V end lost 7 bases, the J end lost 7 bases, and 13 bases lay between the germline ends. The CDR3 has 12 amino acids. CDR3 sequence (DNA): TGTGCCAGCACCCGGGGGTCCCGTGGCTACACCTTC. Its protein product is CASTRGSRGYTF.

The chain links TRBV7-3 to TRBJ2-2; 11 bases are shared with TRBD2. CDR1 is SGHTA, CDR2 FQGTGA, per germline. The CDR3 spans 18 residues. After removal of 0 bases from V and 3 bases from J, the junction contained 6 bases not matched to a gene. The CDR3 sequence: CASSLTKKGLADTGELFF. CDR3 sequence (DNA): TGTGCCAGCAGCTTAACGAAGAAGGGACTAGCGGACACCGGGGAGCTGTTTTTT.

The CDR3 protein is CASSQGRGGITGELFF. The CDR3 nucleotides are TGCGCCAGCAGCCAAGGTCGTGGAGGGATCACCGGGGAGCTGTTTTTT. The chain has TRBV4-1 and TRBJ2-2; D is possibly TRBD2 (6 bases). The germline V gene encodes CDR1 MGHRA and CDR2 YSYEKL. The CDR3 is made up of 16 amino acids. V was trimmed by 1 base and J by 4 bases, leaving 13 bases between them.

The rearrangement links TRBV6-1 to TRBJ2-1; TRBD2 aligns across 7 bases. V gave up 4 bases and J gave up 3 bases; unmatched junction bases: 9. The CDR3 sequence is 16 residues long. Per the germline V gene, CDR1 is MNHNS and CDR2 is SASEGT. CDR3 region: CASSGRGGSIYNEQFF. Written as DNA, the CDR3 is TGTGCCAGCAGTGGCCGGGGCGGGAGCATCTACAATGAGCAGTTCTTC.

The genes are TRBV5-6 and TRBJ2-3, with 10 bases aligning to TRBD1. The CDR3 covers 15 residues. Germline lookup yields CDR1 SGHDT and CDR2 YYEEEE. With V trimmed by 1 base and J by 3 bases, 2 bases remained unmatched. The CDR3: CASSLMGQGTDTQYF. DNA of the CDR3: TGTGCCAGCAGCTTGATGGGACAGGGGACAGATACGCAGTATTTT.

This sequence joins TRBV27 and TRBJ2-7; D is undetermined. The CDR3 contains 13 residues. CDR1 MNHEY and CDR2 SMNVEV come from the germline V gene (reference sequence). V was trimmed by 10 bases and J by 3 bases, leaving 16 bases between them. In nucleotides, the CDR3 is TGTGCCACCGGGTCCGCTCCCTTCTACGAGCAGTACTTC. This codes for CATGSAPFYEQYF.

This clone was observed a few times. The genes are TRBV2 and TRBJ1-2; a weak D match, TRBD1 (6 bases). In germline, CDR1 is SNHLY, CDR2 FYNNEI. V shed 5 bases and J shed 2 bases, with 9 bases lying between them. The CDR3 is 13 amino acids. The chain's CDR3 is CASSLDSNYGYTF. As DNA, the CDR3 is TGTGCCAGCAGTCTGGACAGCAACTATGGCTACACCTTC.

The chain uses TRBV19 and TRBJ2-7; D remains ambiguous. Germline V gives CDR1 LNHDA, CDR2 SQIVND (reference sequence). CDR3 length: 14 amino acids. V was trimmed by 3 bases and J by 5 bases, leaving 14 bases between them. The CDR3 here is CASSILGLTNEQYF. The CDR3 DNA sequence: TGTGCCAGTAGTATCTTAGGTCTTACTAACGAGCAGTACTTC.

The chain joins TRBV7-2 to TRBJ2-2; no firm D call. V was shortened by 3 bases and J by 0 bases, with 17 bases between the two germline ends. This CDR3 comprises 18 residues. The germline CDR1 and CDR2 sequences are SGHTA and FQGNSA. The CDR3, as DNA: TGTGCCAGCAGCTTTTTCCTCGTGAGCCCCGCGAACACCGGGGAGCTGTTTTTT. Translated, it gives CASSFFLVSPANTGELFF. The variable domain in full, completed from reference TRBV7-2 and TRBJ2-2, reads GAGVSQSPSNKVTEKGKDVELRCDPISGHTALYWYRQSLGQGLEFLIYFQGNSAPDKSGLPSDRFSAERTGGSVSTLTIQRTQQEDSAVYLCASSFFLVSPANTGELFFGEGSRLTVL.